This passage covers 9 T cell receptor beta chains from one sample sequenced in a study of draining lymph node invasion in breast cancer. Using its own MiXCR run on the bulk RNA-seq reads, TCRdb lists one record per CDR3 protein. This sample yields 2,500 to 3,000 distinct CDR3 sequences, of which about 80% are seen a single time; about 9.1% belongs to the top ten. Cells sorted as CD4+ CD45RA- CD25- were taken as memory conventional CD4 T cells. Sequenced: sorted memory CD4+ effector T cells from a lymph node. Every receptor here comes from a female donor with luminal breast cancer.

The genes are TRBV4-3 and TRBJ2-1, with unresolved D. There are 13 residues in the CDR3. Trimming took 0 bases from V and 8 from J, leaving 8 bases between them. Germline V lookup: CDR1 LGHNA, CDR2 YSLEER. In nucleotides, the CDR3 is TGCGCCAGCAGCCAAGACAGACAAGATGAGCAGTTCTTC. This translates into CASSQDRQDEQFF.

This rearrangement joins TRBV12-5 to TRBJ1-4; 7 positions match TRBD1. The V gene's germline CDR1 is LGHNT and CDR2 FRNRAP. The ends lost 4 bases at V and 4 bases at J; junction bases unmatched: 3. The CDR3 spans 14 residues. The CDR3 DNA sequence: TGTGCTAGTGGTTCCGGGACAGTTAATGAAAAACTGTTTTTT. As protein: CASGSGTVNEKLFF.

The gene calls are TRBV7-9 and TRBJ1-4; 12 bases align to TRBD1. CDR3 length: 14 amino acids. V lost 7 bases, J lost 7 bases, and 4 bases stayed unmatched. Germline CDR1 and CDR2: SEHNR and FQNEAQ (reference sequence). The CDR3 sequence: CASTGTGGLEKLFF. CDR3 sequence (DNA): TGTGCCAGCACCGGGACAGGGGGCCTTGAAAAACTGTTTTTT.

The chain has TRBV4-2 and TRBJ1-2; D unresolved. This CDR3 has 13 amino acids. Germline CDR1 LGHNA, CDR2 YNFKEQ. The V end was cut by 5 bases, the J end by 7 bases, with 14 bases between. CDR3 protein: CASSVEIRGGYTF. The CDR3 nucleotides are TGTGCCAGCAGCGTTGAAATTCGGGGTGGCTACACCTTC.

The J gene is TRBJ1-4, the V gene TRBV5-1; possible D gene TRBD1, 5 bases. The length of the CDR3 is 15 residues. Germline V gene lookup returns CDR1 SGHRS and CDR2 YFSETQ. V gave up 0 bases and J gave up 4 bases, with 10 bases separating them. The CDR3 nucleotides read TGCGCCAGCAGCTTGGGACAGCTGGATAATGAAAAACTGTTTTTT. Its protein is CASSLGQLDNEKLFF.

This clonotype has a handful of counts. The chain couples TRBV7-2 to TRBJ2-2, with 7 bases that match TRBD2. CDR1 and CDR2 from the germline V gene are SGHTA and FQGNSA. The CDR3 extends over 14 amino acids. The J segment lost 1 base and the V segment lost 10 bases, leaving 6 bases of the junction unmatched. The CDR3 region has the DNA TGTGCCACCAAGACTAGCTGGAACACCGGGGAGCTGTTTTTT. It translates to CATKTSWNTGELFF.

The rearrangement uses TRBV20-1 and TRBJ1-2, with a weak D call TRBD1 (5 bases). Germline CDR1 and CDR2: DFQATT and SNEGSKA (reference sequence). The CDR3 is 13 residues long. The V end lost 5 bases, the J end lost 8 bases, and 18 bases lay between the germline ends. DNA of the CDR3: TGCAGTGCTGCGCAGGGCCCCCAAAGCGGCTACACCTTC. It yields the protein CSAAQGPQSGYTF.

This chain connects TRBV10-3 to TRBJ1-1; 9 positions agree with TRBD1. Germline CDR1 is ENHRY and CDR2 is SYGVKD. There are 16 residues in the CDR3. V lost 10 bases to trimming and J lost 3 bases; unmatched junction nucleotides: 15. The CDR3 nucleotides read TGTGCCACCCATAAGACAGGGGGATTGGTGGACACTGAAGCTTTCTTT. Translation gives CATHKTGGLVDTEAFF.

The chain combines TRBV7-9 with TRBJ2-3; 9 positions match TRBD2. V was clipped by 3 bases and J by 3 bases; unmatched bases: 4. The CDR3 extends over 15 amino acids. Germline lookup yields CDR1 SEHNR and CDR2 FQNEAQ (reference sequence). This chain's CDR3 is CASSFSGSATDTQYF. The CDR3 DNA follows: TGTGCCAGCAGCTTTAGCGGGAGTGCGACAGATACGCAGTATTTT.